This record covers a single T cell receptor beta chain. This entry is derived from a study of shared clonotypes between healthy human individuals. For the study at large: Plates per donor: three CD4 naive, three CD4 memory, two CD8 naive, one CD8 memory.

TCRdb's table, derived via immunoSEQ multiplex PCR, lists solely in-frame clones and lacks some. The repertoire includes 2 million to 2.5 million clones, around 95% of them detected once, and more than 0.1% sits in the top ten. Every donor was a Caucasian adult from Nashville, Tennessee. Division of CD4+ cells produced a CD45RA+ naive subset and a CD45RA-negative memory subset. Germline V gene sequence: CDR1 SGHRS, CDR2 YFSETQ. Unmatched junction bases numbered 4, after V lost 0 bases and J lost 1 base. There are 15 residues in the CDR3. The chain couples TRBV5-1 to TRBJ2-7; 7 bases fit TRBD2. This sequence was found in a man younger than 30 in good health. Input material: naive CD4+ T cells sorted from blood. Subset of the sample: CD45RA+ positively selected. This CDR3 reads CASSLVSGESYEQYF. CDR3 in DNA: TGCGCCAGCAGCTTGGTGAGCGGGGAGTCCTACGAGCAGTACTTC.